This TCR beta chain is from a study of patients and donors after allogeneic stem cell transplantation (TCRdb year 2020). Library generation was performed with RT-PCR. Sequencing instrument: NextSeq 550. TCRdb reanalyzed the raw reads on its own, using fastp at Q25 for trimming and MiXCR for clone calling, and kept in-frame beta chains. One record per CDR3 amino acid sequence lists the most common genes and DNA. This sample is represented by about 960,000 distinct CDR3 sequences; roughly 18% of them were singletons. The top ten constitute 5% to 6.5% of the sample. As concerns this clonotype: It has no known antigen specificity. Base-call qualities are not available, and no considerably larger clone is one nucleotide away.

Including cysteine and phenylalanine, the CDR3 has 17 amino acids. Here the CDR3 DNA is all that survives: 51 bases in frame from base 1. The V and J segments used are TRBV21-1 and TRBJ2-7; TRBD1 is the table's D call and was not checked against the DNA. TRBV21-1 counts as a pseudogene. The sequencing sample was made of blood, either unsorted or a sorted T cell fraction (not recorded which). The TCR sequence derives from a human donor who was either an allogeneic HSCT recipient or a stem cell or donor lymphocyte infusion donor (not recorded which). It is not recorded whose cells these are; they may come from a transplant donor. The CDR3 region: CASSSTAQGAPRYEQYF. Here is the DNA: TGTGCCAGCAGCAGTACGGCCCAAGGAGCCCCACGTTACGAGCAGTACTTC.